The clone carrying this T cell receptor beta chain has at least ten counts. Its specificity is unknown. These data originate in a study of CD8+CD57+ T cells in acquired aplastic anemia. At the level of the study: CD4+ cell libraries from healthy donors averaged approximately 10 million reads. Overall study results and limits: Patients and controls shared over 25 CD8+ CDR3 sequences.

Trimming shortened V by 1 base and J by 7 bases, and 11 bases separated the two germline ends. CDR3 length: 15 amino acids. Germline values: CDR1 MNHEY, CDR2 SVGEGT. TCR beta VDJ combinations and CDR3 sequences were profiled from genomic DNA. TCRdb re-called the reads through MiXCR, storing one row per CDR3 protein. The sample has 100,000 to 130,000 distinct CDR3 sequences, about half seen once; the top ten hold roughly a third. J is TRBJ1-6 and V is TRBV6-2 or TRBV6-3; TRBD1 might be the D (5 bases). The sequence came from a human donor in good health, serving as a control. Sequences were obtained from sorted CD4+, CD8+, or CD8+CD57+ T cells (not recorded which) from PBMCs. CDR3 coding DNA: TGTGCCAGCAGTTACTACCTCAGGGAAAATTCACCCCTCCACTTT. This translates into CASSYYLRENSPLHF.